The next 28 T cell receptor beta chains were all read from a single sample in a study of shared clonotypes between healthy human individuals. The protocol was immunoSEQ multiplex PCR, while the TCRdb copy is restricted to in-frame clones and leaves out a portion. The table has some 1 million clones, about 75% seen once. The sequenced sample consisted of memory CD4+ T cells sorted from blood. Subset reported: CD45RA-negative fraction. These receptors were obtained from a man aged 18 to 35 in good health.

J is TRBJ2-7 and V is TRBV19, with 9 bases matching TRBD1. Trimming removed 7 bases from V and 3 bases from J; junction bases left unmatched: 10. Looked up from germline, CDR1 is LNHDA and CDR2 is SQIVND (reference sequence). The CDR3 has 15 amino acids. Written as DNA, the CDR3 is TGTGCCAGTAAGGGGCGGGGACAGGGTAACTACGAGCAGTACTTC. It is translated as CASKGRGQGNYEQYF.

This clone was detected a few times. The CDR3 region is CASTASEKLFF. The CDR3 DNA sequence: TGTGCCAGCACAGCATCCGAAAAACTGTTTTTT. The V and J genes are TRBV2 and TRBJ1-4; D ambiguous. The CDR3 is 11 residues long. Trimming cost V 7 bases and J 8 bases, with 8 bases left between them. Germline CDR1 SNHLY, CDR2 FYNNEI.

V is TRBV28 and J is TRBJ2-1; possibly TRBD1 or TRBD2 for D (6 bases each). The CDR3 runs to 14 residues. The germline CDR1 and CDR2 sequences are MDHEN and SYDVKM. The germline V and J ends were trimmed by 6 bases and 1 base, with 10 bases remaining between them. For the CDR3, the DNA is TGTGCCAGCAGGGGGGGCAATTCCTACAATGAGCAGTTCTTC. Translating gives CASRGGNSYNEQFF.

The genes are TRBV4-3 and TRBJ2-7; 8 positions match TRBD2. V was pared by 2 bases and J by 5 bases, with 14 bases of the junction left unmatched. Germline CDR1 and CDR2: LGHNA and YSLEER. The CDR3 has 17 residues. The CDR3 DNA is TGCGCCAGCAGCCAAAGGGCGGGAGGATTACTCTCAGACGAGCAGTACTTC. Protein: CASSQRAGGLLSDEQYF.

The table lists this clone with a few counts. The V gene is TRBV7-8, the J gene TRBJ1-5; D may be TRBD1 (5 bases). The germline V gene encodes CDR1 SGHVS and CDR2 FQNEAQ. V lost 5 bases and J 2 bases, leaving 16 bases between the germline ends. This CDR3 region has 16 residues. CDR3 residues: CASSPDSQGGNQPQHF. The CDR3 nucleotides read TGTGCCAGCAGCCCCGATAGTCAGGGAGGCAATCAGCCCCAGCATTTT.

The chain employs TRBV28 and TRBJ1-5; maybe TRBD1 (5 bases). Trimming pared 4 bases from V and 7 bases from J, leaving 14 bases between. Germline-derived CDR1 and CDR2 are MDHEN and SYDVKM. This CDR3 region has 14 residues. For the CDR3, the DNA is TGTGCCAGCAGTTCAGGGATGGGGGGACAGCCCCAGCATTTT. Translating gives CASSSGMGGQPQHF.

This clone showed up just a few times. One junction end disagrees with the germline gene, perhaps due to a read error. J is TRBJ1-4 and V is TRBV7-7; no clear D. Germline loops: CDR1 SSHAT, CDR2 FNYEAQ (reference sequence). The CDR3 spans 13 residues. CDR3 in amino acids: CASSLDIGEKLFF. The DNA for the CDR3 is TGTGCTAGCAGCTTAGACATTGGTGAAAAACTGTTTTTT.

The CDR3 DNA is TGTGCCAGCGGATGGACGGGCGGAAACACCATATATTTT. Its protein is CASGWTGGNTIYF. The V gene is TRBV11-2, the J gene TRBJ1-3; D is unresolved. Deletions cut 8 bases from V and 4 bases from J, with 12 bases between. Germline values: CDR1 SGHAT, CDR2 FQNNGV. The CDR3 runs to 13 residues. Filled out from reference TRBV11-2 and TRBJ1-3, the complete variable domain reads EAGVAQSPRYKIIEKRQSVAFWCNPISGHATLYWYQQILGQGPKLLIQFQNNGVVDDSQLPKDRFSAERLKGVDSTLKIQPAKLEDSAVYLCASGWTGGNTIYFGEGSWLTVV.

V and J are TRBV6-6 and TRBJ1-5; no reliable D call. V was pared by 0 bases and J by 0 bases, with 9 bases between. Germline values: CDR1 MNHNY, CDR2 SVGAGI (reference sequence). The CDR3 covers 16 residues. In nucleotides, the CDR3 is TGTGCCAGCAGTTACTCGGACCGGTTTAGCAATCAGCCCCAGCATTTT. Translating gives CASSYSDRFSNQPQHF.

As to this clone: Other DNA sequences in the sample encode the same CDR3. The chain carries TRBV5-1 and TRBJ1-5, with D tentatively TRBD1 (5 bases). The germline V gene encodes CDR1 SGHRS and CDR2 YFSETQ. The CDR3 has 15 amino acids. Trimming left V 0 bases short and J 1 base short, with 8 bases between. CDR3 loop: CASSLEGISNQPQHF. The CDR3 DNA reads as TGCGCCAGCAGCTTGGAGGGGATCAGCAATCAGCCCCAGCATTTT.

The V gene is TRBV5-6, the J gene TRBJ2-1; D uncertain. V lost 2 bases and J 8 bases, leaving 20 bases between the germline ends. This CDR3 spans 16 amino acids. Per germline, CDR1 SGHDT and CDR2 YYEEEE. The chain's CDR3 is CASSFDFYEGNDEQFF. In DNA, the CDR3 is TGTGCCAGCAGCTTCGACTTTTATGAAGGGAACGATGAGCAGTTCTTC. The variable domain in full, with the rest retrieved from reference TRBV5-6 and TRBJ2-1, is DAGVTQSPTHLIKTRGQQVTLRCSPKSGHDTVSWYQQALGQGPQFIFQYYEEEERQRGNFPDRFSGHQFPNYSSELNVNALLLGDSALYLCASSFDFYEGNDEQFFGPGTRLTVL.

This chain connects TRBV7-8 to TRBJ1-5; D not certain. The CDR3 consists of 11 residues. Germline CDR1 SGHVS, CDR2 FQNEAQ. V shed 11 bases and J shed 9 bases, with 14 bases lying between them. CDR3 protein: CASGGFWPQHF. For the CDR3, the DNA is TGTGCCTCTGGAGGTTTCTGGCCCCAGCATTTT.

V gene TRBV2 combines with J gene TRBJ1-2; 8 bases align to TRBD1. Germline trimming cut 5 bases from V and 8 bases from J; bases unmatched to any gene: 10. CDR3 length equals 14 residues. Germline V gene sequence: CDR1 SNHLY, CDR2 FYNNEI. CDR3 bases: TGTGCCAGCAGTAAAGGACAGGGTGGCGGCGGCTACACCTTC. Translated: CASSKGQGGGGYTF.

The J gene is TRBJ2-5, the V gene TRBV5-1; tentatively, D is TRBD2 (6 bases). Per the germline V gene, CDR1 is SGHRS and CDR2 is YFSETQ. This CDR3 is 15 amino acids long. V was clipped by 6 bases and J by 5 bases, with 20 bases between them. CDR3 nucleotide sequence: TGCGCCAGCACATACTCGGGAGTTCAAACGGAGACCCAGTACTTC. Translated: CASTYSGVQTETQYF.

The chain uses TRBV5-1 and TRBJ1-6; 8 nucleotides match TRBD1. CDR3 length: 15 amino acids. With V trimmed by 3 bases and J by 9 bases, 8 bases remained unmatched. Per germline, CDR1 SGHRS and CDR2 YFSETQ. CDR3 sequence (DNA): TGCGCCAGCAGCTCCGATGGACAGGGCGGTTCACCCCTCCACTTT. It translates to CASSSDGQGGSPLHF.

This clone was found many times. The chain carries TRBV6-5 and TRBJ2-2; D is possibly TRBD1 or TRBD2 (5 bases each). The CDR3 loop spans 10 amino acids. Trimming took off 8 bases at V and 7 bases at J, with 5 bases between the two ends. CDR1 is MNHEY, CDR2 SVGAGI, per germline. The CDR3 reads CASGGGELFF. CDR3 sequence (DNA): TGTGCCAGCGGGGGCGGGGAGCTGTTTTTT.

This clone has only a few counts. This chain uses TRBV30 with TRBJ1-4, with a tentative D call TRBD1 (6 bases). The CDR3 sequence is 15 residues long. The germline CDR1 and CDR2 sequences are GTSNPN and SVGIG (reference sequence). With 3 bases removed from V and 3 bases from J, the gap between germline ends came to 14 bases. The CDR3 nucleotides read TGTGCCTGGAGCCAATGGGGGGGCTCTAATGAAAAACTGTTTTTT. Protein product: CAWSQWGGSNEKLFF.

CDR3 coding DNA: TGTGCCAGCTCACCAATCACAGGGGGCAACACCGGGGAGCTGTTTTTT. It specifies CASSPITGGNTGELFF. The chain uses TRBV18 and TRBJ2-2; 9 bases map to TRBD1. Germline assignment: CDR1 KGHSH and CDR2 LQKENI. Germline trimming cut 2 bases from V and 2 bases from J; bases unmatched to any gene: 3. The CDR3 length is 16 residues.

This chain uses TRBV14 with TRBJ1-6, with TRBD1 identical over 8 bases. The V gene end was trimmed by 1 base and the J gene end by 10 bases; junction bases not matched to a gene: 9. Per germline, CDR1 SGHDN and CDR2 FVKESK. The CDR3 is 16 residues long. CDR3 residues: CASSQGPWTGSSPLHF. The CDR3 DNA sequence: TGTGCCAGCAGCCAAGGTCCGTGGACAGGGAGCTCACCCCTCCACTTT. The full variable domain, in which reference TRBV14 and TRBJ1-6 provide the parts outside the CDR3, is EAGVTQFPSHSVIEKGQTVTLRCDPISGHDNLYWYRRVMGKEIKFLLHFVKESKQDESGMPNNRFLAERTGGTYSTLKVQPAELEDSGVYFCASSQGPWTGSSPLHFGNGTRLTVT.

The chain couples TRBV4-3 to TRBJ1-2, with TRBD1 matching 10 bases. CDR3 length equals 17 residues. V lost 3 bases and J lost 5; bases outside the gene matches: 12. CDR1 and CDR2 (germline): LGHNA, YSLEER. CDR3 sequence: CASSQTTGTGVSYGYTF. The CDR3 DNA sequence: TGCGCCAGCAGCCAGACAACCGGGACAGGGGTTTCTTATGGCTACACCTTC.

The chain joins TRBV6-5 to TRBJ2-3; a weak D match, TRBD2 (5 bases). Germline loops: CDR1 MNHEY, CDR2 SVGAGI. V was pared by 7 bases and J by 5 bases, with 13 bases between. The CDR3 runs to 13 residues. The CDR3 loop reads CASTSLVGDTQYF. CDR3 bases: TGTGCCAGCACTAGCCTAGTTGGAGATACGCAGTATTTT.

Of note for this clone: Other DNA sequences from this sample encode an identical CDR3 as well. The rearrangement links TRBV7-9 to TRBJ2-5; D is ambiguous. This CDR3 comprises 11 residues. The germline V gene encodes CDR1 SEHNR and CDR2 FQNEAQ (reference sequence). Trimming cost V 5 bases and J 3 bases, with 4 bases left between them. CDR3 bases: TGTGCCAGCAGCCCCAAAGAGACCCAGTACTTC. It specifies CASSPKETQYF.

As regards this clone: In the same sample, other DNA sequences code for this CDR3. The genes are TRBV5-1 and TRBJ1-6; 7 nucleotides align to TRBD1. Trimming took 2 bases from V and 4 from J; bases not matched to a gene: 3. Germline V gives CDR1 SGHRS, CDR2 YFSETQ. This CDR3 comprises 15 residues. This CDR3 is CASSLGQAYNSPLHF. The CDR3 coding sequence is TGCGCCAGCAGCTTAGGACAGGCTTATAATTCACCCCTCCACTTT.

The rearrangement joins TRBV18 to TRBJ2-7, with D unclear. The V end lost 6 bases, the J end lost 6 bases, and 18 bases lay between the germline ends. The germline V gene encodes CDR1 KGHSH and CDR2 LQKENI. CDR3 length: 14 residues. The CDR3 DNA follows: TGTGCCAGCTCCTCCTTTGGGAAGGGCGGCGAGCAGTACTTC. Translation: CASSSFGKGGEQYF.

The CDR3 loop is CASSQDLGAGGNTDTQYF. CDR3 nucleotide sequence: TGCGCCAGCAGCCAAGATCTGGGAGCGGGAGGGAATACAGATACGCAGTATTTT. The chain links TRBV4-3 to TRBJ2-3, with 10 bases fitting TRBD2. Germline values: CDR1 LGHNA, CDR2 YSLEER. V lost 0 bases to trimming and J lost 3 bases; unmatched junction nucleotides: 9. The CDR3 covers 18 residues.

J is TRBJ1-6 and V is TRBV7-3, with D possibly being TRBD1 (5 bases). This CDR3 has 16 amino acids. Trimming took off 2 bases at V and 9 bases at J, with 17 bases between the two ends. CDR1 is SGHTA, CDR2 FQGTGA, per germline. CDR3 bases: TGTGCCAGCAGCTTACAGGGTGCAGGGAACGGTTCACCCCTCCACTTT. Translated: CASSLQGAGNGSPLHF. Full variable domain (rest looked up from reference TRBV7-3 and TRBJ1-6): GAGVSQTPSNKVTEKGKYVELRCDPISGHTALYWYRQSLGQGPEFLIYFQGTGAADDSGLPNDRFFAVRPEGSVSTLKIQRTERGDSAVYLCASSLQGAGNGSPLHFGNGTRLTVT.

The chain carries TRBV7-2 and TRBJ2-3; the match to TRBD2 covers 11 bases. The length of the CDR3 is 18 residues. The V gene's germline CDR1 is SGHTA and CDR2 FQGNSA. J gave up 5 bases and V 1 base, and 11 bases lay outside the gene matches. The CDR3 sequence: CASSLVSLAGGPRDTQYF. CDR3 in DNA: TGTGCCAGCAGCTTAGTCTCGTTAGCGGGGGGGCCAAGAGATACGCAGTATTTT.

The chain recombines TRBV6-5 with TRBJ1-1, with 9 bases matching TRBD1. The germline CDR1 and CDR2 sequences are MNHEY and SVGAGI. V trimming: 5 bases; J trimming: 4 bases; junction bases outside the gene matches: 5. CDR3 length: 14 amino acids. The chain's CDR3 is CASSNRDRATEAFF. The CDR3 DNA reads as TGTGCCAGCAGTAACCGGGACAGGGCCACTGAAGCTTTCTTT.